The clone carrying this T cell receptor beta chain has just a few counts. Its target is unknown. Trimming removed 5 bases from V and 9 bases from J, with 13 bases in between. The length of the CDR3 is 12 residues. From germline, CDR1 is SEHNR and CDR2 FQNEAQ (reference sequence). These data originate in a study of monozygotic twins with cystic fibrosis. Overall study findings and caveats: In 13 of 16 pairs, V gene usage was closest to the co-twin's. No link emerged between shared CDR3 counts and age, concordance or severity.

Using immunoSEQ multiplex PCR, the repertoire was profiled, and TCRdb retains in-frame clones only, with some absent. This table holds 12,000 to 15,000 clones, roughly nine tenths found once. This rearrangement joins TRBV7-9 to TRBJ1-2; TRBD1 might be the D (5 bases). This TCR was sampled from a boy aged 5-17 years with cystic fibrosis. What was sequenced was blood. The CDR3 coding sequence is TGTGCCAGCAGCACCCAGACAGAGAGCTACACCTTC. Its translation is CASSTQTESYTF. Full variable domain (rest looked up from reference TRBV7-9 and TRBJ1-2): DTGVSQNPRHKITKRGQNVTFRCDPISEHNRLYWYRQTLGQGPEFLTYFQNEAQLEKSRLLSDRFSAERPKGSFSTLEIQRTEQGDSAMYLCASSTQTESYTFGSGTRLTVV.